This is a list of T cell receptor beta chains from one sample in a study of T-cell reconstitution after alpha-beta-depleted transplantation in children. TCRdb re-called the PCR reads through MiXCR, storing one row per CDR3 protein. The sample lists about 200,000 distinct CDR3 sequences, 5% to 7.5% occurring once. The material sequenced was PBMCs, taken before TCRalphabeta/CD19-depleted stem cell transplant. The source is a girl under three years old with combined immunodeficiency, due to receive a stem cell transplant. The CDR3 runs from the conserved cysteine through the conserved F or W. The order of the fields is J gene, V gene, clone size, D gene, CDR3 DNA, CDR3 protein. A D gene is named only where the DNA matches it firmly. Clone size, where shown, is once, few, many, or a class for clones that have expanded.

TRBJ2-1	TRBV13	many	NA	TGTGCCAGCAGCTCTGCTCGAAATGAGCAGTTCTTC	CASSSARNEQFF
TRBJ2-3	TRBV7-2	few	NA	TGTGCCAGCAGTTTCAACCCTCGGGGGTTGAGCACAGATACGCAGTATTTT	CASSFNPRGLSTDTQYF
TRBJ2-5	TRBV2	many	TRBD2	TGTGCCGGTAGGACTAGCGGAGAGACCCAGTACTTC	CAGRTSGETQYF
TRBJ1-1	TRBV6-2/TRBV6-3	many	NA	TGTGCCAGCAGTTACCTCGGGGGCCCTATGAACACTGAAGCTTTCTTT	CASSYLGGPMNTEAFF
TRBJ2-1	TRBV4-1	many	TRBD1	TGCGCCAGCAGCCCCCTTCGGACAGGGTCGTACAATGAGCAGTTCTTC	CASSPLRTGSYNEQFF
TRBJ2-5	TRBV3-1	many	NA	TGTGCCAGCAGCCATAGCAATCTCGAGACCCAGTACTTC	CASSHSNLETQYF
TRBJ1-3	TRBV25-1	many	NA	TGTGCCAGCAGTCCGGACAGCTATCCTGACACCATATATTTT	CASSPDSYPDTIYF
TRBJ2-1	TRBV13	many	NA	TGTGCCAGCAGCTTAATCCATGAGCAGTTCTTC	CASSLIHEQFF
TRBJ2-7	TRBV28	many	TRBD2	TGTGCCAGCAGACGGGAGGACAACTACCGCACAGACGAGCAGTACTTC	CASRREDNYRTDEQYF
TRBJ2-7	TRBV7-2	NA	NA	TGTGCCAGCAGCCACGGGACCCACGCCGGCTACGAGCAGTACTTC	CASSHGTHAGYEQYF
TRBJ1-6	TRBV27	many	NA	TGTGCCAGCAGTTTGACCAGTATAGGGGCCCGAGGTGGCTCACCCCTCCACTTT	CASSLTSIGARGGSPLHF
TRBJ2-3	TRBV20-1	NA	TRBD2	TGCAGTGCTAGAGATCCCCTTAGCGGGGGACGCACAGATACGCAGTATTTT	CSARDPLSGGRTDTQYF
TRBJ2-1	TRBV12-3/TRBV12-4	many	TRBD1	TGTGCCAGCAGAAACCGGGACAGGAACAATGAGCAGTTCTTC	CASRNRDRNNEQFF
TRBJ1-2	TRBV4-3	NA	NA	TGCGCCAGCAGCCCGGGGACGGACCCAAACTATGGCTACACCTTC	CASSPGTDPNYGYTF
TRBJ2-1	TRBV20-1	many	TRBD1	TGCAGTGCTAGAGCGGGGACAGGATACAATGAGCAGTTCTTC	CSARAGTGYNEQFF
TRBJ2-1	TRBV27	many	TRBD2	TGTGCCAGCAGTTTTAGCGGGAGTGGCTACAATGAGCAGTTCTTC	CASSFSGSGYNEQFF
TRBJ2-1	TRBV29-1	many	NA	TGCAGCGTTGTCAGCCCTTACTCCTACAATGAGCAGTTCTTC	CSVVSPYSYNEQFF
TRBJ2-1	TRBV4-3	many	TRBD1	TGCGCCAGCAGCCCTTACAGGGGACCCTCCTACAATGAGCAGTTCTTC	CASSPYRGPSYNEQFF
TRBJ2-7	TRBV7-9	many	TRBD2	TGTGCCAGCAGCTCCTTTGGGACTAGCGTCTCCTACGAGCAGTACTTC	CASSSFGTSVSYEQYF
TRBJ2-1	TRBV5-6	NA	TRBD1	TGTGTCAGCAGCTTAGGGACAGGGGGAGCCTACAATGAGCAGTTCTTC	CVSSLGTGGAYNEQFF
TRBJ2-3	TRBV29-1	many	NA	TGCAGCGTTGACCTTGAAAGCACAGATACGCAGTATTTT	CSVDLESTDTQYF
TRBJ2-7	TRBV7-9	NA	NA	TGTGCCAGCAACCACCCGACAGGCCCTTACTACGAGCAGTACTTC	CASNHPTGPYYEQYF
TRBJ2-7	TRBV12-3/TRBV12-4	few	NA	TGTGCCAGCAGGGGTCAGGGGTATACCGAGCAGTACTTC	CASRGQGYTEQYF
TRBJ2-5	TRBV12-3/TRBV12-4	many	TRBD1	TGTGCCAGCAGCACGACAGGGTTGGGAGAGACCCAGTACTTC	CASSTTGLGETQYF
TRBJ2-7	TRBV7-9	many	NA	TGTGCCAGCAGCCTGGAGTGGTCCTACGAGCAGTACTTC	CASSLEWSYEQYF
TRBJ1-4	TRBV29-1	few	NA	TGCAGCGTTGAGGGGGACCCTAATACAAATGAAAAACTGTTTTTT	CSVEGDPNTNEKLFF
TRBJ2-3	TRBV5-5	many	NA	TGTGCCAGCAGCACCACCGAGAGGCGGCCAGATACGCAGTATTTT	CASSTTERRPDTQYF
TRBJ1-2	TRBV29-1	many	NA	TGCAGCGTGGGCGGTGCAGGCCCGGGCGGCTACACCTTC	CSVGGAGPGGYTF
TRBJ1-1	TRBV6-1	few	NA	TGTGCCAGCAGTGCCACGTGGACCACGAACACTGAAGCTTTCTTT	CASSATWTTNTEAFF
TRBJ1-5	TRBV3-1	many	NA	TGTGCCAGCAGCCAAGACGGATCCCAGCATTTT	CASSQDGSQHF
TRBJ2-7	TRBV4-1	many	TRBD1	TGCGCCAGCAGCCAAGTGTGGACCCCCGGGACAGGGAACAGCGAGCAGTACTTC	CASSQVWTPGTGNSEQYF
TRBJ2-3	TRBV12-3/TRBV12-4	few	TRBD2	TGTGCCAGCAGTTTCCGCACCTCAACTAGCGGCCCGGCAGATACGCAGTATTTT	CASSFRTSTSGPADTQYF
TRBJ2-2	TRBV24-1	many	TRBD1	TGTGCCACAGGGGGCGATATCACCGGGGAGCTGTTTTTT	CATGGDITGELFF
TRBJ2-7	TRBV7-9	once	TRBD1	TGTGCCAGCAGCCCCGACAGGGTATCCTACGAGCAGTACTTC	CASSPDRVSYEQYF
TRBJ2-3	TRBV21-1	many	NA	TGTGCCAGCAGCAAGGTGGGCTTCTACCCCGTTGTCGGTACGCAGTATTTT	CASSKVGFYPVVGTQYF
TRBJ2-1	TRBV7-8	many	NA	TGTGCCAGCAGCTTCGGTCTGGGCGGGCCTTACAATGAGCAGTTCTTC	CASSFGLGGPYNEQFF
TRBJ2-1	TRBV7-2	many	NA	TGTGCCAGCAGCTTGGTGCCGGTTCACTACAATGAGCAGTTCTTC	CASSLVPVHYNEQFF
TRBJ1-5	TRBV12-3/TRBV12-4	many	NA	TGTGCCAGCAGTTTCACCGGACAGCCCCAGCATTTT	CASSFTGQPQHF
TRBJ2-1	TRBV18	many	NA	TGTGCCAGCTTTGGACTAACCTACAATGAGCAGTTCTTC	CASFGLTYNEQFF
TRBJ1-5	TRBV12-3/TRBV12-4	NA	NA	TGTGCCAGCAGTTTACAATTCGGGGCCGCCGGCAATCAGCCCCAGCATTTT	CASSLQFGAAGNQPQHF
TRBJ1-1	TRBV29-1	many	NA	TGCAGCGCAGAAGGGGTCCCTGAAGCTTTCTTT	CSAEGVPEAFF
TRBJ2-2	TRBV29-1	NA	NA	TGCAGCGTGGGATATCCACCACGTCCGCCTAAATTTAACACCGGGGAGCTGTTTTTT	CSVGYPPRPPKFNTGELFF
TRBJ1-1	TRBV6-2/TRBV6-3	many	TRBD1	TGTGCCAGCAGTTACAGAATCTCAGGGGGTTGGACTGAAGCTTTCTTT	CASSYRISGGWTEAFF
TRBJ2-1	TRBV7-9	few	TRBD1	TGTGCCAGCAGGCAACAGGGGTTACAATCCTACAATGAGCAGTTCTTC	CASRQQGLQSYNEQFF
TRBJ2-5	TRBV9	many	TRBD2	TGTGCCAGCAGCGTAGAGACTAGCGGGGGGGCCCAGTACTTC	CASSVETSGGAQYF
TRBJ2-5	TRBV7-9	many	TRBD1	TGTGCCAGCAGCGAATGGACAGGGGGCGTCCAAGAGACCCAGTACTTC	CASSEWTGGVQETQYF
TRBJ2-7	TRBV7-2	many	NA	TGTGCCAGCAGCTTAGAGGCTAGCGAGATTTACGAGCAGTACTTC	CASSLEASEIYEQYF
TRBJ2-1	TRBV12-3/TRBV12-4	many	TRBD2	TGTGCCAGCAGCCTGACTAGCGGGTTATCCAATGAGCAGTTCTTC	CASSLTSGLSNEQFF
TRBJ1-1	TRBV12-3/TRBV12-4	NA	NA	TGTGCCAGCACATACGGGATGAACACTGAAGCTTTCTTT	CASTYGMNTEAFF
TRBJ2-2	TRBV24-1	many	NA	TGTGCCACCAGTGATTTGCAAGTCAAGGAGCTGTTTTTT	CATSDLQVKELFF